Presented here are 21 T cell receptor beta chains from one specimen sequenced in a study of T-cell reconstitution after alpha-beta-depleted transplantation in children. Researchers prepared the TCRbeta library using unique molecular identifiers, the study reports. From the PCR reads, TCRdb called clonotypes with MiXCR, one entry per CDR3 protein. The sample includes 500,000 to 600,000 distinct CDR3 sequences, around a third of them seen just once. This specimen was PBMCs from the stem cell graft donor, taken from the stem cell graft. The receptors shown here come from a human donor who donated a stem cell graft to a child with aplastic anemia.

The chain combines TRBV7-2 with TRBJ1-1; weak D call: TRBD1 (5 bases). Trimming took 6 bases from V and 0 from J, leaving 14 bases between them. In germline, CDR1 is SGHTA, CDR2 FQGNSA. CDR3 length: 15 residues. CDR3 region: CASSPQGLMNTEAFF. The CDR3 DNA is TGTGCCAGCAGTCCGCAGGGTCTAATGAACACTGAAGCTTTCTTT.

V gene TRBV6-5 combines with J gene TRBJ2-3, with D possibly being TRBD2 (6 bases). The germline V gene encodes CDR1 MNHEY and CDR2 SVGAGI. V was pared by 2 bases and J by 4 bases, with 16 bases between. The CDR3 sequence is 16 residues long. The CDR3 protein is CASSYGAAGSADTQYF. CDR3 DNA: TGTGCCAGCAGTTACGGCGCGGCGGGATCGGCAGATACGCAGTATTTT.

In this sample, this clonotype turned up a few times. The J gene is TRBJ2-7, the V gene TRBV7-2, with 9 positions matching TRBD1. V was clipped by 2 bases and J by 2 bases; unmatched bases: 10. The V gene's germline CDR1 is SGHTA and CDR2 FQGNSA. This CDR3 has 17 amino acids. This CDR3 reads CASSLFTGTGIPYEQYV. CDR3 nucleotide sequence: TGTGCCAGCAGCTTATTCACCGGGACAGGGATCCCCTACGAGCAGTACGTC.

This clonotype showed up just once. The chain has TRBV9 and TRBJ2-7; tentatively, D is TRBD1 or TRBD2 (5 bases each). V was cut by 0 bases and J by 4 bases, with 14 bases left in between. Germline V CDR1 and CDR2: SGDLS, YYNGEE. CDR3 length equals 15 residues. The chain's CDR3 is CASSVGAGTNYEQYV. The CDR3 coding sequence is TGTGCCAGCAGCGTAGGAGCAGGGACCAATTACGAGCAGTACGTC.

This clonotype has more than one count but fewer than ten. The genes are TRBV12-5 and TRBJ2-2, with a tentative D call TRBD2 (6 bases). The germline V and J ends were trimmed by 5 bases and 5 bases, with 12 bases remaining between them. The CDR3 runs 14 residues. Germline CDR1 is LGHNT and CDR2 is FRNRAP. The CDR3 loop reads CASGPPGLTGELFF. Here the CDR3 DNA reads TGTGCTAGTGGTCCGCCGGGACTGACCGGGGAGCTGTTTTTT.

The CDR3 nucleotides read TGTGCCAGCAGACAATCAGCGGGTGTCTCCTACGAGCAGTACTTC. Protein sequence: CASRQSAGVSYEQYF. V is TRBV6-1 and J is TRBJ2-7, with D perhaps matching TRBD2 (6 bases). Between the trimmed V and J ends, which lost 6 bases and 0 bases, there was a span of 15 bases. The CDR3 is made up of 15 amino acids. CDR1 MNHNS and CDR2 SASEGT come from the germline V gene.

The chain uses TRBV28 and TRBJ2-1; D call uncertain. Germline V gene lookup returns CDR1 MDHEN and CDR2 SYDVKM. This CDR3 has 15 residues. V gave up 4 bases and J gave up 0 bases, with 10 bases separating them. CDR3 in DNA: TGTGCCAGCAGTTCGGAATTGAGCTCCTACAATGAGCAGTTCTTC. It codes for CASSSELSSYNEQFF.

This clonotype has more than one count but fewer than ten. The rearrangement joins TRBV5-4 to TRBJ1-1, with D hard to call. V lost 4 bases and J lost 1, with 11 bases in between. The CDR3 spans 14 residues. CDR1 and CDR2 from the germline V gene are SGHNT and YYREEE (reference sequence). As DNA, the CDR3 is TGTGCCAGCAGCGCCCTGCCTCCGAACACTGAAGCTTTCTTT. Protein: CASSALPPNTEAFF.

This clonotype was seen a few times. In DNA form, the CDR3 reads TGCGCCAGCAGCTTGGAACCGCCCGCAACTAATGAAAAACTGTTTTTT. It specifies CASSLEPPATNEKLFF. J is TRBJ1-4 and V is TRBV5-1; no clear D gene. Trimming stripped 0 bases from V and 0 bases from J, with 9 bases between. The CDR3 has 16 residues. The germline gives CDR1 SGHRS, CDR2 YFSETQ. Variable domain in full (rest from reference TRBV5-1 and TRBJ1-4): KAGVTQTPRYLIKTRGQQVTLSCSPISGHRSVSWYQQTPGQGLQFLFEYFSETQRNKGNFPGRFSGRQFSNSRSEMNVSTLELGDSALYLCASSLEPPATNEKLFFGSGTQLSVL.

The chain uses TRBV7-2 and TRBJ2-1; D may be TRBD1 (5 bases). CDR1 SGHTA and CDR2 FQGNSA come from the germline V gene. The CDR3 runs to 13 residues. V lost 6 bases to trimming and J lost 5 bases, with 11 bases between them. The CDR3 DNA reads TGTGCCAGCAGTTCCGACAGAAACAATGAGCAGTTCTTC. Translating it yields CASSSDRNNEQFF.

The V and J genes are TRBV29-1 and TRBJ2-1; TRBD1 agrees at 10 bases. The germline V gene has CDR1 SQVTM and CDR2 ANQGSEA. Losses at the gene ends were 1 base for V and 15 bases for J; bases not matched to a gene: 6. The length of the CDR3 is 12 residues. The CDR3 spells CSVEGKGQGLFF. CDR3 DNA sequence: TGCAGCGTTGAAGGCAAGGGACAGGGGCTGTTCTTC.

The chain couples TRBV6-2 or TRBV6-3 to TRBJ2-6; tentatively, D is TRBD1 (6 bases). The CDR3 has 19 amino acids. Germline V gene data show CDR1 as MNHEY and CDR2 as SVGEGT. Trimming stripped 3 bases from V and 0 bases from J, with 18 bases between. DNA of the CDR3: TGTGCCAGCAGTTATTCGATCGGACAGACCATCTCTGGGGCCAACGTCCTGACTTTC. Protein sequence: CASSYSIGQTISGANVLTF.

This clonotype was observed at least ten times. The V and J genes are TRBV27 and TRBJ2-7, with D maybe TRBD2 (6 bases). This CDR3 comprises 13 residues. The germline gives CDR1 MNHEY, CDR2 SMNVEV (reference sequence). Trimming cost V 5 bases and J 6 bases, with 14 bases left between them. CDR3 coding DNA: TGTGCCAGCAGTCCGTCGGGGGTAGGCGAGCAGTACTTC. It translates to CASSPSGVGEQYF.

This chain links TRBV20-1 with TRBJ1-2; D gene ambiguous. Germline V lookup: CDR1 DFQATT, CDR2 SNEGSKA (reference sequence). V was clipped by 4 bases and J by 3 bases, with 12 bases between them. This CDR3 is 13 amino acids long. CDR3 sequence reads: CSATPEGDYGYTF. The CDR3, as DNA: TGCAGTGCTACCCCTGAAGGTGACTATGGCTACACCTTC.

This clonotype showed up just a few times. The CDR3 ends on some other residue instead of the conserved phenylalanine or tryptophan, so this is likely a read error. It is unclear where the CDR3 begins or ends on the DNA, so no DNA is shown, and the CDR3 is as TCRdb lists it. J is TRBJ2-3 and V is TRBV6-2 or TRBV6-3; the DNA was not used to check the table's D call, TRBD2. Germline V gene data show CDR1 as MNHEY and CDR2 as SVGEGT. The CDR3 sequence runs 12 residues, both termini included. CDR3 residues: CASSYRTTPPLI.

This clonotype was counted only a few times. The gene calls are TRBV6-5 and TRBJ2-7; 7 nucleotides match TRBD2. Germline assignment: CDR1 MNHEY and CDR2 SVGAGI. There are 13 residues in the CDR3. V lost 5 bases to trimming and J lost 1 base; unmatched junction nucleotides: 2. The CDR3 DNA follows: TGTGCCAGCAGTCCGGGGGGTTCCTACGAGCAGTACTTC. Its translation is CASSPGGSYEQYF.

The sample holds one count of this clonotype. The chain couples TRBV27 to TRBJ1-4; maybe TRBD1 (5 bases). This CDR3 spans 13 amino acids. Germline values: CDR1 MNHEY, CDR2 SMNVEV (reference sequence). Trimming removed 8 bases from V and 2 bases from J, with 9 bases in between. Here the CDR3 reads CASRPGTNEKLFF. In DNA, the CDR3 is TGTGCCAGCCGCCCAGGGACTAATGAAAAACTGTTTTTT.

V usage is TRBV6-5 and J usage is TRBJ2-3; 9 bases map to TRBD2. The CDR3 has 16 residues. Per germline, CDR1 MNHEY and CDR2 SVGAGI. After removal of 1 base from V and 5 bases from J, the junction contained 7 bases not matched to a gene. In DNA, the CDR3 is TGTGCCAGCAGTTACTTTAGCGGGAGTGAAGGAGATACGCAGTATTTT. Protein: CASSYFSGSEGDTQYF.

This clonotype turned up a few times. The chain joins TRBV5-8 to TRBJ2-3, with 9 positions matching TRBD2. Unmatched junction bases numbered 5, after V lost 4 bases and J lost 5 bases. Germline values: CDR1 SGHTS, CDR2 YDEGEE. This CDR3 has 14 residues. The CDR3 is CASSPGLAGDTQYF. The DNA for the CDR3 is TGTGCCAGCAGCCCGGGACTAGCTGGAGATACGCAGTATTTT.

The chain carries TRBV18 and TRBJ2-4; TRBD1 or TRBD2 may be the D gene (5 bases each). V lost 2 bases, J lost 8 bases, and 10 bases lay in between. The CDR3 runs 13 residues. From germline, CDR1 is KGHSH and CDR2 LQKENI. The DNA of the CDR3 is TGTGCCAGCTCACCAGGCCTGGGGGACATTCAGTACTTC. Protein product: CASSPGLGDIQYF.

This chain connects TRBV20-1 to TRBJ2-1; 8 bases line up with TRBD2. The length of the CDR3 is 14 residues. V trimming: 5 bases; J trimming: 6 bases; junction bases outside the gene matches: 9. Germline V gives CDR1 DFQATT, CDR2 SNEGSKA (reference sequence). In DNA form, the CDR3 reads TGCAGTGCTCTCCGTCGGGAGGGCCCCAATGAGCAGTTCTTC. Translated: CSALRREGPNEQFF.